This TCR beta chain originates from a study of blood T cell repertoires in COVID-19. Study details: Spain, Italy and the United States supplied samples that represented acute and convalescent COVID-19. PBMCs, B-cell-depleted T cells, or T cells were the source of the cDNA or gDNA that made up the material.

The CDR3 sequence is 17 residues long. The ends were cut back, 2 bases at V and 4 bases at J, with 20 bases in the middle. Germline V gene lookup returns CDR1 LNHDA and CDR2 SQIVND (reference sequence). Original processing methods: Scientists estimated how many nucleated cells there were by amplifying reference gene primers. Assay used: immunoSEQ multiplex PCR; TCRdb lists only in-frame clones, some missing. V, J and clone size are taken as reported in that table, and D and trimming were inferred from the DNA itself. The data contain around 100,000 clones, about four fifths of them seen just once; the ten biggest clones take up approximately 3.4%.

The specimen was peripheral blood. The chain recombines TRBV19 with TRBJ1-2; D is possibly TRBD1 (5 bases). The clonotype comes from a woman of 80 years or more with active or convalescent COVID-19. CDR3 region: CASSISLTDSVRYGYTF. CDR3 nucleotide sequence: TGTGCCAGTAGTATATCCCTGACAGATTCGGTACGCTATGGCTACACCTTC.